The next 29 T cell receptor beta chains were all read from a single sample in a study of T cell repertoires in cytomegalovirus infection. TCRdb called the reads again in MiXCR, with one record for every CDR3 protein. Among about 830,000 distinct CDR3 sequences listed, around a third were seen once. Their recognized antigens are unknown. The source material was cultured CD8+ T cells from PBMCs, sampled from culture after CMV antigen stimulation. The receptors derive from a human donor in good health (CMV status not recorded). Some clones in this sample may be carry-over from other donors' samples.

This clonotype was observed a handful of times. The genes are TRBV11-2 and TRBJ2-7; maybe TRBD2 (6 bases). This CDR3 region has 18 residues. Germline lookup yields CDR1 SGHAT and CDR2 FQNNGV. The ends were cut back, 3 bases at V and 2 bases at J, with 23 bases in the middle. For the CDR3, the DNA is TGTGCCAGCAGCTTCTGGGTTGGGGGGAGAAACTTTACCTACGAGCAGTACGTC. Residues: CASSFWVGGRNFTYEQYV.

This clonotype was seen once. The V call is TRBV6-5, the J call TRBJ2-7; 10 bases align to TRBD1. Germline V gene lookup returns CDR1 MNHEY and CDR2 SVGAGI. This CDR3 region has 14 residues. With 7 bases clipped from V and 3 bases from J, the junction kept 6 bases outside the gene matches. The CDR3 region is CASIPGQGNYEQYF. The CDR3 coding sequence is TGTGCCAGCATTCCGGGACAGGGGAACTACGAGCAGTACTTC.

This clonotype showed up just a few times. The chain recombines TRBV27 with TRBJ2-5; tentative D call: TRBD1 (6 bases). Germline V CDR1 and CDR2: MNHEY, SMNVEV (reference sequence). The CDR3 is 16 residues long. Trimming pared 2 bases from V and 2 bases from J, leaving 15 bases between. The CDR3 DNA sequence: TGTGCCAGCAGTTTAACGGCAGGGGATATACAAGAGACCCAGTACTTC. Translating gives CASSLTAGDIQETQYF.

This clonotype was seen more than once but under ten times. V is TRBV6-2 or TRBV6-3 and J is TRBJ1-2; D gene uncertain. Trimming removed 2 bases at V and 2 bases at J, with 9 bases between. There are 14 residues in the CDR3. The germline gives CDR1 MNHEY, CDR2 SVGEGT. The CDR3 sequence is CASSYPAENYGYTF. DNA for the CDR3: TGTGCCAGCAGTTACCCCGCGGAAAACTATGGCTACACCTTC.

V is TRBV19 and J is TRBJ2-3, with 9 nucleotides matching TRBD2. This CDR3 is built from 14 residues. Germline loops: CDR1 LNHDA, CDR2 SQIVND (reference sequence). This chain's CDR3 is CATGAGGPPDTQYF. CDR3 coding DNA: TGTGCGACGGGGGCGGGGGGGCCACCTGATACGCAGTATTTT.

This clonotype appeared many times. This chain joins TRBV7-6 and TRBJ2-1, with TRBD2 identical over 14 bases. The J segment lost 5 bases and the V segment lost 5 bases, leaving 8 bases of the junction unmatched. Germline V gives CDR1 SGHVS, CDR2 FNYEAQ. CDR3 size: 17 residues. The CDR3 DNA follows: TGTGCCAGCAGCCTCCGACTAGCGGGGGGGCCCAACAATGAGCAGTTCTTC. This sequence encodes CASSLRLAGGPNNEQFF.

The gene calls are TRBV4-1 and TRBJ2-3; 7 bases align to TRBD1. Germline CDR1 MGHRA, CDR2 YSYEKL. This CDR3 has 15 residues. The J segment lost 4 bases and the V segment lost 3 bases, leaving 7 bases of the junction unmatched. The CDR3 loop is CASSHSTGRPDTQYF. CDR3 bases: TGCGCCAGCAGCCATTCGACAGGGCGTCCAGATACGCAGTATTTT.

The V and J genes are TRBV19 and TRBJ1-5; the match to TRBD1 covers 8 bases. There are 15 residues in the CDR3. After removal of 4 bases from V and 4 bases from J, the junction contained 6 bases not matched to a gene. CDR1 LNHDA and CDR2 SQIVND come from the germline V gene (reference sequence). The CDR3 loop is CASSNGQGVNQPQHF. The DNA for the CDR3 is TGTGCCAGTAGTAACGGACAGGGAGTAAATCAGCCCCAGCATTTT. The entire variable domain, with the rest obtained from reference TRBV19 and TRBJ1-5, is as follows: DGGITQSPKYLFRKEGQNVTLSCEQNLNHDAMYWYRQDPGQGLRLIYYSQIVNDFQKGDIAEGYSVSREKKESFPLTVTSAQKNPTAFYLCASSNGQGVNQPQHFGDGTRLSIL.

The sample holds many counts of this clonotype. This chain joins TRBV7-9 and TRBJ1-1, with TRBD1 matching over 7 bases. There are 16 residues in the CDR3. Germline-derived CDR1 and CDR2 are SEHNR and FQNEAQ (reference sequence). The trim removed 3 bases at V and 0 bases at J, leaving 7 bases unmatched. CDR3 protein: CASSLLQGHLNTEAFF. DNA of the CDR3: TGTGCCAGCAGCTTGCTACAGGGGCACTTGAACACTGAAGCTTTCTTT.

This clonotype was found a few times. In nucleotides, the CDR3 is TGTGCCAGCAGCTTAGGGTTCGTTGAGCAGTTCTTC. Translated: CASSLGFVEQFF. The rearrangement links TRBV7-9 to TRBJ2-1; no clear D gene. The V end lost 1 base, the J end lost 9 bases, and 7 bases lay between the germline ends. Germline assignment: CDR1 SEHNR and CDR2 FQNEAQ (reference sequence). This CDR3 region has 12 residues.

This clonotype has more than one count but fewer than ten. For the CDR3, the DNA is TGTGCCAGCAGCTTGACCGGGACCCCCGAATGGCCCCAGCATTTT. Translating gives CASSLTGTPEWPQHF. The chain recombines TRBV7-8 with TRBJ1-5; a possible D gene is TRBD1 (5 bases). V lost 3 bases to trimming and J lost 9 bases, with 18 bases between them. From germline, CDR1 is SGHVS and CDR2 FQNEAQ. The CDR3 runs 15 residues.

Note on this clonotype: This could be a read error, since a much larger clone is one nucleotide away. V is TRBV4-1 and J is TRBJ2-2; D gene uncertain. CDR3 length equals 14 residues. Deletions cut 3 bases from V and 2 bases from J, with 7 bases between. From germline, CDR1 is MGHRA and CDR2 YSYEKL. CDR3: CASSHGLNTGELFF. The CDR3, as DNA: TGCGCCAGCAGCCACGGGCTTAACACCGGGGAGCTGTTTTTT.

This sequence joins TRBV11-2 and TRBJ2-7; D is perhaps TRBD1 (5 bases). The germline CDR1 and CDR2 sequences are SGHAT and FQNNGV. This CDR3 is built from 15 residues. V lost 3 bases and J lost 7, with 19 bases in between. The CDR3 sequence is CASSLGQGILLEQYV. DNA of the CDR3: TGTGCCAGCAGCTTGGGGCAGGGCATTCTGCTGGAGCAGTACGTC.

This clonotype was found many times. The chain is built from TRBV2 and TRBJ1-1; 7 bases align to TRBD1. Germline trimming cut 4 bases from V and 4 bases from J; bases unmatched to any gene: 9. The CDR3 has 15 residues. The germline V gene encodes CDR1 SNHLY and CDR2 FYNNEI. The chain's CDR3 is CASSGGEGAGTEAFF. The CDR3, as DNA: TGTGCCAGCAGTGGAGGGGAGGGGGCAGGCACTGAAGCTTTCTTT. Variable domain in full (rest from reference TRBV2 and TRBJ1-1): EPEVTQTPSHQVTQMGQEVILRCVPISNHLYFYWYRQILGQKVEFLVSFYNNEISEKSEIFDDQFSVERPDGSNFTLKIRSTKLEDSAMYFCASSGGEGAGTEAFFGQGTRLTVV.

The rearrangement joins TRBV5-1 to TRBJ2-2, with a weak D call TRBD2 (6 bases). Per germline, CDR1 SGHRS and CDR2 YFSETQ. This CDR3 comprises 15 residues. Deletions cut 2 bases from V and 3 bases from J, with 11 bases between. The CDR3: CASSFVDYDTGELFF. DNA for the CDR3: TGCGCCAGCAGCTTCGTGGACTATGACACCGGGGAGCTGTTTTTT.

The CDR3 loop reads CASSSKDRVEETQYF. CDR3 coding DNA: TGTGCCAGCAGTTCCAAAGACAGGGTTGAAGAGACCCAGTACTTC. The chain has TRBV6-2 or TRBV6-3 and TRBJ2-5; 7 bases agree with TRBD1. CDR1 is MNHEY and CDR2 is SVGEGT in the germline V gene. The CDR3 sequence is 15 residues long. The V and J ends lost 4 bases and 3 bases, in that order; junction bases with no gene match: 8.

V gene TRBV7-3 combines with J gene TRBJ2-3; possibly TRBD2 for D (5 bases). CDR1 is SGHTA and CDR2 is FQGTGA in the germline V gene. This CDR3 region has 17 residues. V was trimmed by 4 bases and J by 1 base, leaving 18 bases between them. CDR3 sequence: CASSYPETGRGTDTQYF. The CDR3 coding sequence is TGTGCCAGCAGCTACCCAGAAACGGGGAGAGGCACAGATACGCAGTATTTT.

The sample holds one count of this clonotype. As the CDR3 is not closed by the conserved phenylalanine or tryptophan, this likely results from a read error. The CDR3 sequence: CASSLGGGDNYGYTS. The CDR3 DNA sequence: TGTGCCAGCAGCTTAGGGGGCGGGGATAACTATGGCTACACCTCC. This rearrangement joins TRBV7-3 to TRBJ1-2; D may be TRBD1 (6 bases). Germline assignment: CDR1 SGHTA and CDR2 FQGTGA. The CDR3 loop spans 15 amino acids. Trimming stripped 2 bases from V and 1 base from J, with 11 bases between.

As concerns this clonotype: This could be a read error, since a much larger clone is one nucleotide away. The chain links TRBV7-2 to TRBJ2-2; D possibly corresponds to TRBD1 (5 bases). This CDR3 is 12 amino acids long. Germline lookup yields CDR1 SGHTA and CDR2 FQGNSA. The V and J ends lost 5 bases and 8 bases respectively, with 9 bases between them. CDR3 coding DNA: TGTACCAGCAGCCCAGGGTGGGGGGAGCTGTTTTTT. It translates to CTSSPGWGELFF. The whole variable domain, remainder taken from reference TRBV7-2 and TRBJ2-2, is GAGVSQSPSNKVTEKGKDVELRCDPISGHTALYWYRQSLGQGLEFLIYFQGNSAPDKSGLPSDRFSAERTGGSVSTLTIQRTQQEDSAVYLCTSSPGWGELFFGEGSRLTVL.

This clonotype came up many times. The chain joins TRBV12-3 or TRBV12-4 to TRBJ1-1; 9 nucleotides agree with TRBD1. V dropped 4 bases and J dropped 0; count of bases not matched to a gene: 9. This CDR3 is 17 amino acids long. CDR3: CASSWGLQGALNTEAFF. The DNA for the CDR3 is TGTGCCAGCAGTTGGGGTTTACAGGGGGCTTTGAACACTGAAGCTTTCTTT.

This clonotype was counted only a few times. The V call is TRBV7-6, the J call TRBJ1-5; the D gene is possibly TRBD1 (6 bases). The CDR3 contains 18 residues. The V and J ends lost 1 base and 0 bases respectively, with 16 bases between them. CDR1 SGHVS and CDR2 FNYEAQ come from the germline V gene. The CDR3 loop reads CASSLEGHCYYSNQPQHF. The DNA of the CDR3 is TGTGCCAGCAGCTTAGAGGGACACTGCTATTATAGCAATCAGCCCCAGCATTTT.

This clonotype has only a few counts. V is TRBV4-1 and J is TRBJ2-5, with 7 nucleotides matching TRBD2. The CDR3 runs 19 residues. V trimming: 1 base; J trimming: 7 bases; junction bases outside the gene matches: 21. Per germline, CDR1 MGHRA and CDR2 YSYEKL. The CDR3: CASSQGSKTRGNWGVTQYF. Written as DNA, the CDR3 is TGCGCCAGCAGCCAAGGTTCTAAGACGCGGGGGAACTGGGGGGTGACCCAGTACTTC.

V usage is TRBV12-3 or TRBV12-4 and J usage is TRBJ2-5; D remains ambiguous. The length of the CDR3 is 15 residues. Trimming pared 1 base from V and 0 bases from J, leaving 9 bases between. The CDR3 DNA is TGTGCCAGCAGTTTAGGGAAGAGAGACCAAGAGACCCAGTACTTC. Translation gives CASSLGKRDQETQYF.

The V gene is TRBV9, the J gene TRBJ2-1; 9 nucleotides match TRBD1. In germline, CDR1 is SGDLS, CDR2 YYNGEE. The CDR3 sequence is 16 residues long. Trimming removed 4 bases from V and 7 bases from J; junction bases left unmatched: 12. The CDR3 region is CASSLKGTGRGNEQFF. For the CDR3, the DNA is TGTGCCAGCAGCCTGAAGGGGACAGGGCGCGGTAATGAGCAGTTCTTC.

In regard to this clonotype: At one end the junction does not follow the germline gene, possibly because of a read error. This chain connects TRBV7-6 to TRBJ2-1, with D possibly being TRBD1 or TRBD2 (5 bases each). The CDR3 extends over 14 amino acids. CDR1 and CDR2 from the germline V gene are SGHVS and FNYEAQ. DNA for the CDR3: TGTGCTAGCAGCTTAATGGGACGCATAGATGAGCAGTTCTTC. Protein: CASSLMGRIDEQFF.

This clonotype has ten or more counts. The CDR3 protein is CASSLDGDGYEQYV. The CDR3 DNA follows: TGTGCCAGCAGCTTAGACGGAGACGGCTACGAGCAGTACGTC. This sequence joins TRBV7-2 and TRBJ2-7, with D unclear. This CDR3 is 14 amino acids long. Germline V CDR1 and CDR2: SGHTA, FQGNSA. V lost 1 base, J lost 3 bases, and 10 bases lay in between.

The V and J genes are TRBV19 and TRBJ1-4, with unresolved D. The CDR3 contains 16 residues. The germline V gene has CDR1 LNHDA and CDR2 SQIVND (reference sequence). V lost 4 bases, J lost 0 bases, and 12 bases lay in between. As DNA, the CDR3 is TGTGCCAGTAGTAGCTCCAGTGAACCAACTAATGAAAAACTGTTTTTT. Protein sequence: CASSSSSEPTNEKLFF.

A few counts support this clonotype. The V and J genes are TRBV6-2 or TRBV6-3 and TRBJ2-1; TRBD2 matches at 9 bases. V was clipped by 2 bases and J by 5 bases; unmatched bases: 10. CDR1 MNHEY and CDR2 SVGEGT come from the germline V gene. This CDR3 spans 17 amino acids. CDR3 region: CASSYDSGTSYNNEQFF. CDR3 nucleotide sequence: TGTGCCAGCAGTTACGACTCCGGGACTAGCTACAACAATGAGCAGTTCTTC.

V is TRBV4-3 and J is TRBJ1-2; tentative D call: TRBD1 (5 bases). CDR3 length: 14 residues. Germline V gene lookup returns CDR1 LGHNA and CDR2 YSLEER. Between the trimmed V and J ends, which lost 0 bases and 5 bases, there was a span of 10 bases. Here the CDR3 reads CASSQDEEGYGYTF. DNA of the CDR3: TGCGCCAGCAGCCAAGATGAGGAGGGGTATGGCTACACCTTC.